This TCR beta chain was documented in a study of blood T cells in healthy people across ages. For the second PCR, which ran for roughly 6 to 11 cycles, a sample-barcoded 5' primer and a J-beta primer mix were used. TCRdb used MiXCR to reprocess the 5' RACE reads, holding one entry per CDR3 protein. The top ten hold 3.5% to 4% of the sample, which has hundreds of thousands of distinct CDR3 sequences, over 20% seen once. CDR1 MNHEY and CDR2 SVGAGI come from the germline V gene. The CDR3 runs 13 residues. About this clonotype: One end of the junction is discordant with germline, which a read error may explain.

Donors each provided about 9.5 milliliters of peripheral blood. The chain joins TRBV6-5 to TRBJ2-5; TRBD1 matches at 10 bases. The sequence came from a man between 65 and 79 years old in good health. Sequences were obtained from blood. The CDR3 sequence: CASKGQGQETQCF. The CDR3 DNA is TGTGCCAGCAAGGGACAGGGGCAAGAGACCCAGTGCTTC.